This TCR beta chain was sequenced during a study of blood T cell repertoires in COVID-19 (dated by TCRdb to about 2020). For the wider study: Samples from collaborators originated in the United States, Italy and Spain and spanned both the acute and convalescent phases of COVID-19. The samples were drawn from the first 160 participants of the ongoing ImmuneRACE study and from some 1,300 subjects provided by 6 global collaborators. Deeply sampled blood TCRbeta repertoires from subjects exposed to, actively infected with, or recovered from COVID-19 were included in the dataset. Where available, HLA class I and class II types were taken from metadata supplied by the sample provider and were not determined by assay-based typing. A freely available public database, intended as a resource for researchers studying the immune response to SARS-CoV-2, is where the repertoires were released. The material from the prospective study consisted of cDNA or gDNA derived from T cells, B-cell-depleted T cells, or PBMCs. The sample metadata nearly always contained a de-identified subject ID, COVID-19 status, age in years and sex. Broader findings and caveats from the paper: The amount of clinical and demographic metadata varied by source and participant and was provided uncurated.

TCRbeta CDR3 regions were amplified from genomic DNA by means of the immunoSEQ Assay, a bias-controlled multiplex PCR. Regarding the original processing steps: The number of nucleated cells in each sample was estimated by amplification of reference gene primers within the assay. Sequence reads were collapsed and filtered to measure the absolute abundance of every unique TCRbeta CDR3 rearrangement. For each sample, productive Simpson clonality was calculated as the square root of Simpson's diversity index over productive rearrangements. TCRdb took over this immuneACCESS table, retaining in-frame rearrangements with V and J assigned. Such tables are incomplete; in checked studies, under half of the missing clones stem from an unresolved V gene, and the remainder is unexplained. The V and J calls and clone size come from that table; D and trimming were worked out from the DNA. The sample yields 150,000 or so clones; roughly 88% were counted once. Roughly 13% of the sample goes to the ten largest clones.

The CDR3 contains 12 residues, cysteine and phenylalanine counted. The retained sequence is limited to the CDR3, 36 bases, with the frame set at the first base. V is cut by 6 bases and J by 8 bases, and the space between the germline ends is 11 bases. CDR1 and CDR2 are read off the germline V gene as SNHLY and FYNNEI. With respect to this clone: The antigen it recognizes is unknown. One base away there is no much larger clone; base qualities are not given.

Participants in the prospective study were aged about 18 to 95 years, lived in 24 United States geographic areas, and enrolled through a virtual design. In the prospective study, cohorts were assigned on the basis of participant-reported clinical history obtained from a screening survey and a study questionnaire. ImmuneRACE Cohort 3 recovered participants were defined by two consecutive negative NP/OP PCR tests, healthcare professional clearance, or symptom resolution. In the prospective study, mobile phlebotomists collected whole blood, serum and a nasopharyngeal or oropharyngeal swab from each participant. Over a roughly two-month period, participants in the prospective study had the option of providing additional blood draws and questionnaires. Blood samples from the prospective study were shipped frozen or at room temperature prior to DNA extraction.

The sequence links TRBV2 to TRBJ2-1, with TRBD1 perhaps the D gene, on 6 matching bases. The sequenced sample consisted of PBMCs or T cells enriched from blood (not recorded which). The source is a woman aged 55-70 years who had recovered from COVID-19. In nucleotide form, the sequence is TGTGCCAGCAGGGGACAAGGGGATGAGCAGTTCTTC. This yields the protein CASRGQGDEQFF.